The subject of this entry is one T cell receptor beta chain. The antigen is undetermined. The CDR3 consists of 14 residues. Trimming shortened V by 3 bases and J by 4 bases, and 9 bases separated the two germline ends. Germline V gene lookup returns CDR1 MNHGY and CDR2 SVAAGI. These data are taken from a study of OX40 agonist ivuxolimab in advanced cancers. Study-wide context: At 0.01 to 10 mg/kg, ivuxolimab was administered intravenously to patients every 2 weeks. Study observations and caveats: Both CD4+ and CD8+ T cell populations in blood had undergone clonal expansion by week 6 at 0.1 to 3.0 mg/kg.

Data came from immunoSEQ multiplex PCR; TCRdb stores just in-frame clones and leaves some out. The repertoire holds about 57,000 clones, with 87% as singletons. The sequence came from an adult with an advanced solid tumor such as melanoma, head and neck, liver or kidney cancer. The V and J genes are TRBV6-9 and TRBJ2-2; D is undetermined. Here the sequenced sample was CD4+ or CD8+ T cells sorted from blood, taken in a trial of the OX40 agonist ivuxolimab. The chain's CDR3 is CASSYGWITGELFF. In DNA, the CDR3 is TGTGCCAGCAGTTACGGGTGGATCACCGGGGAGCTGTTTTTT.